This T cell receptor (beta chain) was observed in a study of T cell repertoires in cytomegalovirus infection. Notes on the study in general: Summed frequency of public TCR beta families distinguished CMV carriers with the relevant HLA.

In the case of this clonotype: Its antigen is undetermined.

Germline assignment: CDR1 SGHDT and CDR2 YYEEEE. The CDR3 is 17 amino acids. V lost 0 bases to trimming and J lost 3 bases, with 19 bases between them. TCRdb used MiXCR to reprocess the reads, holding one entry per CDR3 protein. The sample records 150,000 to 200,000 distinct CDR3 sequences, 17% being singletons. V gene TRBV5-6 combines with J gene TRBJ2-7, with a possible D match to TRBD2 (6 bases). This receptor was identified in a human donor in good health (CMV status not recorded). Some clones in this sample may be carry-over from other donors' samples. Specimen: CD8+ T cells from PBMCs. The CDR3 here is CASSLVSPFGGDYEQYF. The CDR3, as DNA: TGTGCCAGCAGCTTGGTATCCCCGTTTGGAGGGGACTACGAGCAGTACTTC.